This T cell receptor (beta chain) came from a study of T-cell reconstitution after alpha-beta-depleted transplantation in children. Germline V gene sequence: CDR1 DFQATT, CDR2 SNEGSKA (reference sequence). After removal of 3 bases from V and 3 bases from J, the junction contained 5 bases not matched to a gene. The CDR3 consists of 15 residues. This clonotype was seen many times. TCRbeta library preparation incorporated unique molecular identifiers. TCRdb redid the calling of the PCR reads with MiXCR, one entry per CDR3 protein. The sample has around 700,000 distinct CDR3 sequences; roughly 13% are singletons.

The sequencing here drew on PBMCs, taken before TCRalphabeta/CD19-depleted stem cell transplant. This chain joins TRBV20-1 and TRBJ1-5; 10 nucleotides agree with TRBD1. This sequence was found in a girl aged 2 to 9 with congenital amegakaryocytic thrombocytopenia, due to receive a stem cell transplant. CDR3 DNA: TGCAGTGCTAGCGGGGACAGGGGATACAATCAGCCCCAGCATTTT. As protein: CSASGDRGYNQPQHF.